This TCR beta chain originates from a study of cytomegalovirus exposure and HLA in healthy donors. Whole-study results and caveats: What TCR beta sequences reportedly achieved was accurate prediction of HLA-A and HLA-B alleles in most subjects. Analysis performed later showed TCR beta chains linked to HLA being more clonally expanded than equally common others.

The PCR was carried out with 60 Vbeta primers and 13 Jbeta primers. Sequenced by immunoSEQ multiplex PCR; TCRdb stores in-frame clones only, minus some. The sample holds hundreds of thousands of clones; approximately 82% are singletons and the top ten take approximately 3.8%. This clone was seen once. The antigen remains undetermined. Healthy donors of bone marrow made up the group. Germline V gene sequence: CDR1 SGHRS, CDR2 YFSETQ. V shed 2 bases and J 9 bases; nucleotides not matched to a gene: 8. The CDR3 totals 15 residues. This chain connects TRBV5-1 to TRBJ2-1; 10 bases fit TRBD2. The source of this sequence is a male donor in good health and CMV-seronegative. The sequenced sample consisted of PBMCs. The CDR3 reads CASSFLAGVKVEQFF. The CDR3 DNA follows: TGCGCCAGCAGCTTTCTAGCGGGAGTTAAAGTTGAGCAGTTCTTC. Full variable domain (outside the CDR3, taken from reference TRBV5-1 and TRBJ2-1): KAGVTQTPRYLIKTRGQQVTLSCSPISGHRSVSWYQQTPGQGLQFLFEYFSETQRNKGNFPGRFSGRQFSNSRSEMNVSTLELGDSALYLCASSFLAGVKVEQFFGPGTRLTVL.